This T cell receptor (beta chain) came from a study of shared clonotypes between healthy human individuals. Germline CDR1 and CDR2: LNHDA and SQIVND (reference sequence). The CDR3 sequence is 17 residues long. With V trimmed by 3 bases and J by 4 bases, 11 bases remained unmatched. This clone was picked up one time. Here immunoSEQ multiplex PCR was the method, and the copy in TCRdb shows in-frame clones only, minus some. The sample comprises a few million clones, more than 90% of which are singletons, and over 0.12% rests with the top ten. The V and J genes are TRBV19 and TRBJ2-2, with 7 bases matching TRBD1. The sample was naive CD4+ T cells sorted from blood. Subset here: CD45RA+ positively selected. This sequence originates from a man between 18 and 35 years old in good health. For the CDR3, the DNA is TGTGCCAGTAGTATCAGGCCGGGACAGTCTCGCACCGGGGAGCTGTTTTTT. It specifies CASSIRPGQSRTGELFF. The entire variable domain, with the rest obtained from reference TRBV19 and TRBJ2-2, is as follows: DGGITQSPKYLFRKEGQNVTLSCEQNLNHDAMYWYRQDPGQGLRLIYYSQIVNDFQKGDIAEGYSVSREKKESFPLTVTSAQKNPTAFYLCASSIRPGQSRTGELFFGEGSRLTVL.